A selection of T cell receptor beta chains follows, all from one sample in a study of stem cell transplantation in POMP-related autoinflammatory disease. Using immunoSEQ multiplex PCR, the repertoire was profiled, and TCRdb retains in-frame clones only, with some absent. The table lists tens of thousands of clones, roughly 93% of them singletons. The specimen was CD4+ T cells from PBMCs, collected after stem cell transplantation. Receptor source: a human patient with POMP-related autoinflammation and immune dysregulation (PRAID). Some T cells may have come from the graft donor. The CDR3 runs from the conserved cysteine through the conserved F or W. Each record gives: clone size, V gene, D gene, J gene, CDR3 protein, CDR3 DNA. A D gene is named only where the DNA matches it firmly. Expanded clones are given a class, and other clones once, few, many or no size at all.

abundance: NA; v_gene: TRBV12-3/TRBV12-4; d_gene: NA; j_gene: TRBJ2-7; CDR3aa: CASSQGWEQYF; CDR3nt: TGTGCCAGCAGTCAAGGGTGGGAGCAGTACTTC
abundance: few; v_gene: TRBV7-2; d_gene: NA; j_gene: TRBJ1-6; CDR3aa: CASSLVGSPLHF; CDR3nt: TGTGCCAGCAGCTTAGTAGGATCACCCCTCCACTTT
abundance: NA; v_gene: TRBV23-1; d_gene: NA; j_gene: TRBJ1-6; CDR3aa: CASSPSPLHF; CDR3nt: TGCGCCAGCAGTCCGTCACCCCTCCACTTT
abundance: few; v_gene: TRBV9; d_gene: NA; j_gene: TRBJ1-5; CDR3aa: CASGRDRNQPQHF; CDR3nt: TGTGCCAGCGGGAGGGACCGCAATCAGCCCCAGCATTTT
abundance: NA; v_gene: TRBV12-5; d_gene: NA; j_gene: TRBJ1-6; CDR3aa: CASGFALERDLNSPLHF; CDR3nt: TGTGCTAGTGGTTTTGCCTTAGAGAGGGACCTAAATTCACCCCTCCACTTT
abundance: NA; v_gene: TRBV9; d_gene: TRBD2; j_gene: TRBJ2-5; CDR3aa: CASSEGTSGGLQETQYF; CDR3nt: TGTGCCAGCAGCGAGGGGACTAGCGGGGGGCTTCAAGAGACCCAGTACTTC
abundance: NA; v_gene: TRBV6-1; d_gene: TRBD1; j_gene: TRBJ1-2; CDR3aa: CASSETGTVGYTF; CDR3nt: TGTGCCAGCAGTGAGACAGGGACGGTGGGCTACACCTTC
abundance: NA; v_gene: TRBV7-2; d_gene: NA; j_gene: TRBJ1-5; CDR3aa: CASSLGRVHQPQHF; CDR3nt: TGTGCCAGCAGCTTAGGCAGGGTCCATCAGCCCCAGCATTTT
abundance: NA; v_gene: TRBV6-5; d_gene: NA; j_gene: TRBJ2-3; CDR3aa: CASSYRLQRDTQYF; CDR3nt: TGTGCCAGCAGTTACCGACTACAACGAGATACGCAGTATTTT
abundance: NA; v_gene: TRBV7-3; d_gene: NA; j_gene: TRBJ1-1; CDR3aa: CASSTPGGSHTEAFF; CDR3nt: TGTGCCAGCAGCACCCCGGGGGGGTCCCACACTGAAGCTTTCTTT
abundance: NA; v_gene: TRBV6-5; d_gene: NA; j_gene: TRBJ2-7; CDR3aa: CASQRRHSSSYEQYF; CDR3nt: TGTGCCAGCCAGAGGAGACATTCTAGCTCCTACGAGCAGTACTTC
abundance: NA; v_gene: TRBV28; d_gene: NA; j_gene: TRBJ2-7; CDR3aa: CASSFSGDYEQYF; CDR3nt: TGTGCCAGCAGTTTTTCAGGGGACTACGAGCAGTACTTC
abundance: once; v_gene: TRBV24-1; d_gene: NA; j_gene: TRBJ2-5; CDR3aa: CATSETSVETQYF; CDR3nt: TGTGCCACCAGTGAGACCAGCGTCGAGACCCAGTACTTC
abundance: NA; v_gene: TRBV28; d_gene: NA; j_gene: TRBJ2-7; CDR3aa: CASRGAGTGYEQYF; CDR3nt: TGTGCCAGCCGAGGGGCAGGGACGGGGTACGAGCAGTACTTC
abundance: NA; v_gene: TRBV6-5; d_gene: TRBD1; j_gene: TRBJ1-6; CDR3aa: CASRGTGHSPLHF; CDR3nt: TGTGCCAGCAGGGGGACAGGGCATTCACCCCTCCACTTT
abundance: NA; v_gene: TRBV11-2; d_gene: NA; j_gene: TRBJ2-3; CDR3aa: CASSPEWTDTQYF; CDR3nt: TGTGCCAGCAGCCCAGAGTGGACAGATACGCAGTATTTT
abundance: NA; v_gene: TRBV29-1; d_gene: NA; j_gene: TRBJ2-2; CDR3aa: CSVDLYTGELFF; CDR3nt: TGCAGCGTCGACCTCTACACCGGGGAGCTGTTTTTT